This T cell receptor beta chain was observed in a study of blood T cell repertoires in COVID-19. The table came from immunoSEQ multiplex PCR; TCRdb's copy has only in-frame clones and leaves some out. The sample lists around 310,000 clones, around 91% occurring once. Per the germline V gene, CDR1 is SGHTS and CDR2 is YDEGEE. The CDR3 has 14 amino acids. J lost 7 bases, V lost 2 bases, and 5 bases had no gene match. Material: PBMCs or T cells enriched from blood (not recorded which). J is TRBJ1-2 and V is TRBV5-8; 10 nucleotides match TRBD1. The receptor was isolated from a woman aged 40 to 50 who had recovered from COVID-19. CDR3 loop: CASSFGTGDAGYTF. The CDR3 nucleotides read TGTGCCAGCAGCTTTGGGACAGGGGATGCTGGCTACACCTTC. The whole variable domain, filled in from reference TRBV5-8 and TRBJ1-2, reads EAGVTQSPTHLIKTRGQQATLRCSPISGHTSVYWYQQALGLGLQFLLWYDEGEERNRGNFPPRFSGRQFPNYSSELNVNALELEDSALYLCASSFGTGDAGYTFGSGTRLTVV.